This T cell receptor beta chain stems from a study of T cells after yellow fever vaccination. The CDR3 is 13 amino acids. Looked up from germline, CDR1 is MNHEY and CDR2 is SVGAGI. With V trimmed by 10 bases and J by 3 bases, 6 bases remained unmatched. TCRdb reanalysed the 5' RACE reads using MiXCR and keeps one entry per CDR3 protein. The data hold over 250,000 distinct CDR3 sequences, with roughly 4% observed a single time. Study findings and constraints: FACS-sorted repertoires could harbor abundant contaminating bulk-population clonotypes.

This clonotype was picked up many times. Its antigen is not identified. The TCR was taken from a man aged 18 to 35 who received the YFV17D yellow fever vaccine. The material sequenced was PBMCs, taken 5 days after the yellow fever booster vaccination. J is TRBJ1-5 and V is TRBV6-5; TRBD1 agrees at 7 bases. The CDR3 sequence: CATSGQNNQPQHF. DNA for the CDR3: TGTGCCACTTCGGGACAGAACAATCAGCCCCAGCATTTT.